This record covers a single TCR beta chain. The germline CDR1 and CDR2 sequences are SNHLY and FYNNEI. This CDR3 is 16 amino acids long. Trimming cost V 4 bases and J 5 bases; bases outside gene matches: 13. This entry comes from a study of PD-L1 blockade in urothelial cancer. Each patient supplied 1 to 8 pretreatment and on-treatment samples. The assay was immunoSEQ multiplex PCR, and TCRdb's table has in-frame clones only and misses some. The sample carries tens of thousands of clones, around 79% recorded once. This sequence originates from a man between 65 and 85 years old with urothelial cancer. The source material was PBMCs, sampled around atezolizumab (anti-PD-L1) treatment. The chain combines TRBV2 with TRBJ2-5; 7 bases agree with TRBD2. CDR3 in amino acids: CASSGSSGNPLETQYF. In nucleotides, the CDR3 is TGTGCCAGCAGTGGCTCTAGCGGTAACCCATTGGAGACCCAGTACTTC.